This TCR beta chain was obtained from a study of T cell changes during pregnancy in multiple sclerosis (dated by TCRdb to about 2019). For the study in its entirety: The study looked at changes in the T cell repertoire across pregnancy in women with multiple sclerosis.

Taken from cysteine to phenylalanine, the CDR3 has 12 residues. The retained sequence is limited to the CDR3, 36 bases, with the frame set at the first base. V is cut by 4 bases and J by 5 bases, and the space between the germline ends is 9 bases. CDR1 and CDR2, looked up from the germline V gene, are SGHDT and YYEEEE. Libraries were built with the immunoSEQ multiplex PCR assay. The clones in this table, taken by TCRdb from immuneACCESS, are in-frame only. Not every clone is retained; where verified, under half of the shortfall comes from an unresolved V gene, and the cause of the rest is unknown. The sample contains approximately 80,000 clones, 94% of them found a single time. The ten largest clones represent 2% to 3% of the sample. Remarks on this clone: Its antigen remains unidentified. Base qualities are missing; no much larger clone stands one base away.

The source was peripheral blood, collected in the third trimester of pregnancy. The rearrangement joined TRBV5-6 to TRBJ1-1; no D gene is confidently identified. This TCR derives from a female donor with multiple sclerosis, enrolled in a pregnancy study. In nucleotide form, the sequence is TGTGCCAGCAGCGTGAGTGGTACTGAAGCTTTCTTT. Translation gives CASSVSGTEAFF.